The T cell receptor (beta chain) under discussion was sequenced for a study of Ad26.COV2.S vaccination and SARS-CoV-2 variants (dated by TCRdb to about 2021). About the full investigation: Vaccine-arm donors came from COV1001, a multicentre, randomized, double-blind, placebo-controlled phase I-IIa trial of Ad26.COV2.S in healthy adults. The TCR-sequenced set comprised around 30 samples: around 20 Ad26.COV2.S vaccine recipients, 5 placebo recipients and 8 SARS-CoV-2 convalescent individuals. Trial participants were randomized into five groups of five: low-dose or high-dose Ad26.COV2.S given once or twice, or placebo on both occasions. Blinding of investigators to trial group allocation was maintained during experiments and outcome assessment. Sequencing of the TCRbeta repertoire served to evaluate the specificity and breadth of SARS-CoV-2-reactive T cell receptors following Ad26.COV2.S vaccination. Dosing of Ad26.COV2.S was intramuscular, at either 5x10^10 or 1x10^11 viral particles, delivered as one shot or as two shots spaced 56 days apart.

A remark on this clone: What antigen it recognizes has not been identified. One base away there is no much larger clone; base qualities are not given.

This specimen's treatment or condition label, interpreted: around 19 received Ad26.COV2.S at low or high dose, single or two shots; about 5 received placebo; per-sample allocation not given. Repertoires of vaccine and placebo recipients were sequenced from samples taken on day 63 after the first injection. In Cohort 1b, about 27 adults aged 18-55 years were enrolled at a single site in Boston, USA, between 29 July and 7 August 2020. Ad26.COV2.S was a replication-incompetent adenovirus type 26 vector expressing a prefusion-stabilized SARS-CoV-2 spike protein from the original Wuhan strain. The immunoSEQ Assay was used to sequence TCRbeta CDR3 regions. After extraction, genomic DNA underwent amplification by bias-controlled multiplex PCR, followed by high-throughput sequencing. As for the authors' bioinformatics: Collapsing and filtering of sequences were performed to quantify the absolute abundance of each unique TCRbeta CDR3 region. T cell fraction was estimated by normalizing TCRbeta template counts to usable DNA, with usable DNA measured through amplification of reference genes found in all nucleated cells. Repertoire TCRs were annotated as SARS-CoV-2-specific by exact matching of V gene, CDR3 amino acid sequence and J gene to a known reactive TCR set. MIRA supplied the reference SARS-CoV-2 TCR set, which was filtered for enrichment in COVID-19-positive ImmuneCODE repertoires so that public or cross-reactive TCRs were removed. Using the MIRA antigens, annotated TCRs were further analysed by specific ORF or by position within an ORF. Breadth was defined as the number of annotated unique rearrangements divided by the total number of unique productive rearrangements, and depth was defined as the summed frequency of the annotated unique rearrangements. Two-sided Wilcoxon rank-sum tests were applied when comparing TCR breadth between groups. TCRdb's version of the immuneACCESS table is confined to in-frame rearrangements and falls short of the full clone set. An unresolved V gene accounts for under half of the shortfall where checked; the remainder is of unknown origin. The V and J calls and clone size are taken from that table; D and trimming were inferred from the DNA. The sample profile shows about 390,000 clones; about 92% of them were found once. The top ten clones comprise around 1.7% of the sample.

The paper as a whole reports these results and caveats: According to the authors, total T cell responses may have been underestimated by the TCR breadth and depth analyses. Compared with placebo recipients, Ad26.COV2.S recipients showed higher spike-specific TCR breadth (P = 0.0014). After vaccination, substantial breadth of spike-specific CD8+ and CD4+ T cell responses was reported. The study was not powered to compare responses between vaccine doses or regimens. Non-spike TCR breadth was comparable between vaccine and placebo recipients, consistent with the vaccine containing only spike.

The CDR3 goes from the cysteine to the phenylalanine over 16 residues. Only CDR3 DNA remains: 48 bases, in frame from the first base. The germline V gene gives CDR1 as MNHEY and CDR2 as SVGEGT. A distance of 15 bases separates the germline ends of V and J, which lose 2 bases and 2 bases respectively. Sequencing used peripheral blood, obtained in a trial of Ad26.COV2.S vaccine versus placebo. The sequence links TRBV6-2 or TRBV6-3 to TRBJ1-2, and possibly TRBD1, on 6 matching bases. This TCR was recovered from a person aged 18-60 years who received the Ad26.COV2.S COVID-19 vaccine or a placebo. The sequenced DNA is TGTGCCAGCAGTTACGATGGGGGGCCGATGAACTATGGCTACACCTTC. Its protein is CASSYDGGPMNYGYTF.